The T cell receptor (beta chain) under discussion was sequenced for a study of control samples from healthy donors and cancer patients. This clone is a singleton in its sample. TCRdb's table, derived via immunoSEQ multiplex PCR, lists solely in-frame clones and lacks some. The data show about 89,000 clones, with under 90% seen just once and about 2.1% held by the top ten. The sequence was collected from a woman aged 40-49 years in good health. Sequenced material: blood.

The chain's CDR3 is CASSLGPGNGYTF. CDR3 sequence (DNA): TGTGCCAGCAGCTTAGGACCGGGGAATGGCTACACCTTC. J is TRBJ1-2 and V is TRBV7-2; D uncertain. V dropped 1 base and J dropped 6 bases, with 9 bases sitting between them. Per the germline V gene, CDR1 is SGHTA and CDR2 is FQGNSA. The CDR3 loop spans 13 amino acids.